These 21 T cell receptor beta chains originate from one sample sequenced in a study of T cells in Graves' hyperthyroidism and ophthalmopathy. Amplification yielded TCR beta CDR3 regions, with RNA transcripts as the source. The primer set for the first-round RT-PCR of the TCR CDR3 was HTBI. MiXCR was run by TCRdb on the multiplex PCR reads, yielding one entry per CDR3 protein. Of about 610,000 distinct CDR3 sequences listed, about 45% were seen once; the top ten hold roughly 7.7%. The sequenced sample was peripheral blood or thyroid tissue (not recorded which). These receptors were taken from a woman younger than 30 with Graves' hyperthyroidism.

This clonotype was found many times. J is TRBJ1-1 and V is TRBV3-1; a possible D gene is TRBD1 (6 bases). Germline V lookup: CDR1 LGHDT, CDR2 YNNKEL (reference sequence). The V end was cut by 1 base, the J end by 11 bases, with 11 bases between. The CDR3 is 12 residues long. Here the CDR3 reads CASSQVGQGAFF. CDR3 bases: TGTGCCAGCAGCCAAGTGGGGCAGGGGGCTTTCTTT.

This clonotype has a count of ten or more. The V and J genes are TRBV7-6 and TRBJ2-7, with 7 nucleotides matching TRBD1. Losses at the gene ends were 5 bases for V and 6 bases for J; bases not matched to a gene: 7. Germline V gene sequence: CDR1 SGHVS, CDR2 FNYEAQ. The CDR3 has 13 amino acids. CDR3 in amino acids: CASSVLGGGEQYF. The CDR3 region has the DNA TGTGCCAGCAGCGTCCTAGGGGGCGGCGAGCAGTACTTC.

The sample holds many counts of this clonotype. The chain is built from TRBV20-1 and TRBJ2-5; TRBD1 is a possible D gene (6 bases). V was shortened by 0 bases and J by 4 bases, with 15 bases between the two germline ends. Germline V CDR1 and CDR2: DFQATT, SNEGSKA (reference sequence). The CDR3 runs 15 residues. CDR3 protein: CSAREPYRDPETQYF. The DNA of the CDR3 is TGCAGTGCTAGAGAGCCCTACAGGGACCCAGAGACCCAGTACTTC.

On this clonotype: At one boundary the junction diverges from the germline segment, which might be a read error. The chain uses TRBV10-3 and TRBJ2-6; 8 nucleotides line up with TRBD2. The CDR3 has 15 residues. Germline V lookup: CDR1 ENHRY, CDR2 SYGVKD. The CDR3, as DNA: TGTGCCAGCAGTGAGTTACCCGGGGGGGGCCAACGTCCTACTTTC. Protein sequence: CASSELPGGGQRPTF.

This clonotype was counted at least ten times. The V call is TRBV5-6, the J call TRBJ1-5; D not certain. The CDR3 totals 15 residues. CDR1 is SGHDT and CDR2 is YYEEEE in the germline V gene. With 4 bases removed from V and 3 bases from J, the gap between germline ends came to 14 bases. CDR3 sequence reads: CASSGGSGNNQPQHF. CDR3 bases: TGTGCCAGCAGCGGAGGTTCCGGGAACAATCAGCCCCAGCATTTT.

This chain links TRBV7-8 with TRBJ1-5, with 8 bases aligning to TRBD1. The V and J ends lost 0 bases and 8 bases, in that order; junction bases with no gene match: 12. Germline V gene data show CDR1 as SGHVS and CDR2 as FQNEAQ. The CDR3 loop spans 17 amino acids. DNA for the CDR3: TGTGCCAGCAGCTTAGCGGGACTGACAGGGGCGTGGGAGCCCCAGCATTTT. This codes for CASSLAGLTGAWEPQHF.

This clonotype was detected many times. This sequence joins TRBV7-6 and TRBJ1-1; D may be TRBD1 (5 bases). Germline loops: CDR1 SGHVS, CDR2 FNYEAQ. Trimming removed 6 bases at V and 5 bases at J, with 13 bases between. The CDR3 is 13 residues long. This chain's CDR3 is CASSRGVGTEAFF. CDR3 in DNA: TGTGCCAGCAGTCGGGGGGTGGGGACTGAAGCTTTCTTT.

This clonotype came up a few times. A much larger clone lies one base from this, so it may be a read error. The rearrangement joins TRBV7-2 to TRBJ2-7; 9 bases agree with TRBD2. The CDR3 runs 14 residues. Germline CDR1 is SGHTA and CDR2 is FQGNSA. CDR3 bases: TGTGCCAGCAGCTTTAGCGGGAGAGTCTACGGGCAGTACTTC. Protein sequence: CASSFSGRVYGQYF.

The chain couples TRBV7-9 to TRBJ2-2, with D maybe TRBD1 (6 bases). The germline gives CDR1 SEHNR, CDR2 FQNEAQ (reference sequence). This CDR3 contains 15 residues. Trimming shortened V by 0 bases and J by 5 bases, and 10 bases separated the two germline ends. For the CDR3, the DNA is TGTGCCAGCAGCTTAGCCAGGGGCTGGACCGGGGAGCTGTTTTTT. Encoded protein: CASSLARGWTGELFF.

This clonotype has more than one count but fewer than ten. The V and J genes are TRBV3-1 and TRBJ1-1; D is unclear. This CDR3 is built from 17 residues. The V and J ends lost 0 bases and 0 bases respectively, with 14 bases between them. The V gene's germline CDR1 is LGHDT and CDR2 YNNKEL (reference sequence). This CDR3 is CASSQEPPFSMNTEAFF. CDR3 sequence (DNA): TGTGCCAGCAGCCAAGAGCCACCGTTCTCCATGAACACTGAAGCTTTCTTT.

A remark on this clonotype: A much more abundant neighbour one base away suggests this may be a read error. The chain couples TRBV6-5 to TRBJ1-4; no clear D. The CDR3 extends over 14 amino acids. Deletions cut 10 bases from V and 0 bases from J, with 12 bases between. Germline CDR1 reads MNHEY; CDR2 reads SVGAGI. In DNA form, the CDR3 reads TGTGCCATCAGGATCCACACAACTAATGAAAAACTGTTTTTT. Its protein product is CAIRIHTTNEKLFF.

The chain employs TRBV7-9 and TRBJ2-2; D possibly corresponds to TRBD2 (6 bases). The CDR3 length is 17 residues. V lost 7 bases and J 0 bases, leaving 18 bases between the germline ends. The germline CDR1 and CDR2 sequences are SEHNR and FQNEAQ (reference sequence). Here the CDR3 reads CASTRGSALANTGELFF. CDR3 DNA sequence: TGTGCCAGCACCCGGGGGAGCGCGCTAGCGAACACCGGGGAGCTGTTTTTT. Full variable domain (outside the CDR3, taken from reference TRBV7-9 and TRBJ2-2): DTGVSQNPRHKITKRGQNVTFRCDPISEHNRLYWYRQTLGQGPEFLTYFQNEAQLEKSRLLSDRFSAERPKGSFSTLEIQRTEQGDSAMYLCASTRGSALANTGELFFGEGSRLTVL.

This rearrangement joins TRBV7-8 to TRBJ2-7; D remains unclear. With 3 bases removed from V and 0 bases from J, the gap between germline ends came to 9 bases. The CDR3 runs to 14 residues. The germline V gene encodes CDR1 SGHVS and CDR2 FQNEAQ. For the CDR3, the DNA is TGTGCCAGCAGCTTCATGGTCGACTCCTACGAGCAGTACTTC. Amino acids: CASSFMVDSYEQYF.

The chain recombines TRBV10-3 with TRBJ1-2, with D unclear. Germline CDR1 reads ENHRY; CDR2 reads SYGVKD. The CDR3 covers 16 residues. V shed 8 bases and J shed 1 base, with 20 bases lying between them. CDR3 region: CAISESSGTYNYGYTF. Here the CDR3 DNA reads TGTGCCATCTCAGAGAGCTCTGGAACCTATAACTATGGCTACACCTTC.

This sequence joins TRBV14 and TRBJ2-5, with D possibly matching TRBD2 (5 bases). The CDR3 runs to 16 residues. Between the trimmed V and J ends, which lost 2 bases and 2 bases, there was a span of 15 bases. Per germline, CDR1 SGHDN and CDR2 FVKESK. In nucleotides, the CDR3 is TGTGCCAGCAGCCAAATCGTGCCCAGGAGGCAAGAGACCCAGTACTTC. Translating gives CASSQIVPRRQETQYF.

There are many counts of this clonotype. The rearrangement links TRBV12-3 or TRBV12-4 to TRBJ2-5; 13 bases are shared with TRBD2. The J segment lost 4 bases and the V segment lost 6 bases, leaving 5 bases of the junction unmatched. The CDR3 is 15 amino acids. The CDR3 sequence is CASSRGLAGAETQYF. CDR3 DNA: TGTGCCAGCAGCCGCGGACTAGCGGGAGCAGAGACCCAGTACTTC.

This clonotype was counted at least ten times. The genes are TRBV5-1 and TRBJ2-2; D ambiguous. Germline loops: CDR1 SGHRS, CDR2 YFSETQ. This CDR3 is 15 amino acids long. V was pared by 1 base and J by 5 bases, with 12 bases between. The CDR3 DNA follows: TGCGCCAGCAGCTTGTATACCATGGGTACCGGGGAGCTGTTTTTT. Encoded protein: CASSLYTMGTGELFF.

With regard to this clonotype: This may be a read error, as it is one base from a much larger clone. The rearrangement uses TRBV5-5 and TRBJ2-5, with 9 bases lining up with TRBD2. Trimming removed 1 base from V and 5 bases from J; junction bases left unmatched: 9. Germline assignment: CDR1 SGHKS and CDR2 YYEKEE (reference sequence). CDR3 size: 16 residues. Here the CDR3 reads CASSLIGREGQETQYF. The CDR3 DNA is TGTGCCAGCAGCTTGATCGGGCGGGAGGGCCAGGAGACCCAGTACTTC. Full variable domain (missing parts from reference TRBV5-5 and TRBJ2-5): DAGVTQSPTHLIKTRGQQVTLRCSPISGHKSVSWYQQVLGQGPQFIFQYYEKEERGRGNFPDRFSARQFPNYSSELNVNALLLGDSALYLCASSLIGREGQETQYFGPGTRLLVL.

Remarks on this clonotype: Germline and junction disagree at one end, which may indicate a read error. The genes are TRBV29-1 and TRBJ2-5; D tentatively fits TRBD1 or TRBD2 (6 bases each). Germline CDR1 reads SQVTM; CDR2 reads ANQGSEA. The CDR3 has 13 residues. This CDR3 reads CNVEGGRQETQCF. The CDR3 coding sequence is TGCAACGTTGAGGGGGGTCGGCAAGAGACCCAGTGCTTC.

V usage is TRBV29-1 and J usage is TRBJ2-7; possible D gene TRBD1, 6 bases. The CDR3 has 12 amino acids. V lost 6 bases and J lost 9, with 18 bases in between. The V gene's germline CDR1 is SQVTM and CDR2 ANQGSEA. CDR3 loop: CSVEDSSFGQYF. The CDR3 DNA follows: TGCAGCGTAGAGGACAGTAGTTTCGGGCAGTACTTC.

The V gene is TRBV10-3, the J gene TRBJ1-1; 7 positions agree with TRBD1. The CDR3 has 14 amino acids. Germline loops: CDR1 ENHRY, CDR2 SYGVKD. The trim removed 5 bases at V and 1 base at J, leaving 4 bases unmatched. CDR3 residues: CAISTGQQNTEAFF. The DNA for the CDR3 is TGTGCCATCAGTACGGGACAGCAGAACACTGAAGCTTTCTTT.